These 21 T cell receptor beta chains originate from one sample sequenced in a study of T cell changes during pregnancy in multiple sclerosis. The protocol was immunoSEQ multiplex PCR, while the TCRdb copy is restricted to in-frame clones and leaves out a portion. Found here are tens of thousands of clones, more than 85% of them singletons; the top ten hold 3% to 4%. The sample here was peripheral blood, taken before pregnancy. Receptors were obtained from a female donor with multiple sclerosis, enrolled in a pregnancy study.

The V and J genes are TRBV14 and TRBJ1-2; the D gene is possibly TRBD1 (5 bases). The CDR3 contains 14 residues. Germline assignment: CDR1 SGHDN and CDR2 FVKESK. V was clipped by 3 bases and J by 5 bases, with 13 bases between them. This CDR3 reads CASSHKAPGYGYTF. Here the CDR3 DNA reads TGTGCCAGCAGCCATAAGGCTCCAGGGTATGGCTACACCTTC.

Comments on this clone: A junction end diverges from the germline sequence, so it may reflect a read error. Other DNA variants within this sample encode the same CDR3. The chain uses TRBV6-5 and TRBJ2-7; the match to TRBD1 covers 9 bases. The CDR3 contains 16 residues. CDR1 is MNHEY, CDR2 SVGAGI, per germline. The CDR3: CASRYSGTGSSYEQYF. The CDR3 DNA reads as TGTGCTAGCAGGTACTCCGGGACAGGGAGCTCCTACGAGCAGTACTTC.

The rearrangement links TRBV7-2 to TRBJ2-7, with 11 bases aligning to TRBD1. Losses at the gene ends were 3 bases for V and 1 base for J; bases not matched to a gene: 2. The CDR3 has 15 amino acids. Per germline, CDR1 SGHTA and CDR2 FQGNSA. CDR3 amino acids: CASSFGTGGSYEQYF. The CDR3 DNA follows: TGTGCCAGCAGCTTCGGGACAGGGGGTTCCTACGAGCAGTACTTC.

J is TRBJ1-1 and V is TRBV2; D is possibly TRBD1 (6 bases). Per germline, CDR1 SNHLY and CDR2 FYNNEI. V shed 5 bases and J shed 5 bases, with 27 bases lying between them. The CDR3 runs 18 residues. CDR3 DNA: TGTGCCAGCAGTCCATATACGGGCAGGGGTGGGTCGACGACTGAAGCTTTCTTT. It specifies CASSPYTGRGGSTTEAFF. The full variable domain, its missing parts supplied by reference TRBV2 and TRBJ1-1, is EPEVTQTPSHQVTQMGQEVILRCVPISNHLYFYWYRQILGQKVEFLVSFYNNEISEKSEIFDDQFSVERPDGSNFTLKIRSTKLEDSAMYFCASSPYTGRGGSTTEAFFGQGTRLTVV.

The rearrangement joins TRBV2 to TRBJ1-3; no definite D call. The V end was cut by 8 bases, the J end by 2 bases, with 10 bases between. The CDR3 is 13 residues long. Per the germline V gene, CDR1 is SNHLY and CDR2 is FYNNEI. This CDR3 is CASPDGAGNTIYF. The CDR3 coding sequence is TGTGCCAGCCCTGACGGGGCTGGAAACACCATATATTTT.

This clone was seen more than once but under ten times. CDR3 coding DNA: TGTGCCAGTAGTACCGACAGGGGGTTTATGAACACTGAAGCTTTCTTT. Its protein is CASSTDRGFMNTEAFF. The chain employs TRBV19 and TRBJ1-1; 9 bases match TRBD1. This CDR3 is 16 amino acids long. CDR1 is LNHDA and CDR2 is SQIVND in the germline V gene (reference sequence). V dropped 4 bases and J dropped 0; count of bases not matched to a gene: 6. The full variable domain, rest sourced from reference TRBV19 and TRBJ1-1, is DGGITQSPKYLFRKEGQNVTLSCEQNLNHDAMYWYRQDPGQGLRLIYYSQIVNDFQKGDIAEGYSVSREKKESFPLTVTSAQKNPTAFYLCASSTDRGFMNTEAFFGQGTRLTVV.

CDR3 nucleotides: TGTGCCAGCATCGGGGGGGAGCGTTACGAGCAGTACTTC. Translation: CASIGGERYEQYF. The chain links TRBV6-1 to TRBJ2-7, with 8 bases identical to TRBD2. Looked up from germline, CDR1 is MNHNS and CDR2 is SASEGT. The CDR3 is 13 amino acids. The V gene end was trimmed by 7 bases and the J gene end by 4 bases; junction bases not matched to a gene: 6.

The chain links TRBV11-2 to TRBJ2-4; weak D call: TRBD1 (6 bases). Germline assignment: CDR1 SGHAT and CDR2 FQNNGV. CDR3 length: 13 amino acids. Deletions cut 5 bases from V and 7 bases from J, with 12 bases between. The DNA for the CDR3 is TGTGCCAGCAGCCCTACAGGGTTGAACATTCAGTACTTC. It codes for CASSPTGLNIQYF.

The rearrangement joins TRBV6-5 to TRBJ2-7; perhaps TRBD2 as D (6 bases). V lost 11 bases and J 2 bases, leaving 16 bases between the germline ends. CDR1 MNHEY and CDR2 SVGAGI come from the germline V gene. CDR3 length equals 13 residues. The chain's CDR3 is CACGTPPPYEQYF. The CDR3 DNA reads TGTGCCTGCGGGACTCCTCCTCCCTACGAGCAGTACTTC.

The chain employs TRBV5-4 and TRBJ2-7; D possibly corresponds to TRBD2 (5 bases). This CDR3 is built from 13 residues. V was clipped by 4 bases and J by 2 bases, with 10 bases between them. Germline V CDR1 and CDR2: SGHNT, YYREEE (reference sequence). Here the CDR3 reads CASSADGTYEQYF. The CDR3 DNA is TGTGCCAGCAGCGCAGACGGGACCTACGAGCAGTACTTC.

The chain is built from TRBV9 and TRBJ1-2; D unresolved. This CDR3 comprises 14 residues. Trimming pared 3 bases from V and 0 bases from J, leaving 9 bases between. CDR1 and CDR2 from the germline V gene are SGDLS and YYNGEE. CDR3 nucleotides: TGTGCCAGCAGCGGGGCAGGCTCTAACTATGGCTACACCTTC. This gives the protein CASSGAGSNYGYTF.

The CDR3 reads CAWSVARTSGRWDEQFF. DNA of the CDR3: TGTGCCTGGAGTGTAGCCAGGACTAGCGGGAGGTGGGATGAGCAGTTCTTC. The rearrangement links TRBV30 to TRBJ2-1, with TRBD2 identical over 14 bases. Germline values: CDR1 GTSNPN, CDR2 SVGIG (reference sequence). With 0 bases clipped from V and 8 bases from J, the junction kept 9 bases outside the gene matches. CDR3 length: 17 residues.

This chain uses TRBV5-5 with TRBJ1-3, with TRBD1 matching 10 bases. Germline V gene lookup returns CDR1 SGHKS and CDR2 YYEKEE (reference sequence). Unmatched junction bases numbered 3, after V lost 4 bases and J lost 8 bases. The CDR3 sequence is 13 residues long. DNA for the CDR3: TGTGCCAGCAGCCTGGACAGGGGGGACACCATATATTTT. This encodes CASSLDRGDTIYF.

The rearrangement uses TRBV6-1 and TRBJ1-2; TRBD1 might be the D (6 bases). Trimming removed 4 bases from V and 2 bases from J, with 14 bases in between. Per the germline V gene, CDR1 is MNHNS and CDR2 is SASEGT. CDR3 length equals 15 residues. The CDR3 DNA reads TGTGCCAGCAGTGCCGGACAGACAAACAACTATGGCTACACCTTC. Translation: CASSAGQTNNYGYTF.

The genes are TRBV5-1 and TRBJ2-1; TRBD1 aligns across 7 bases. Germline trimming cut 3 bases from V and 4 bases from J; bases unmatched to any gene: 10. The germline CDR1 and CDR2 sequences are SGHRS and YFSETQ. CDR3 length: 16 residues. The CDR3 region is CASSSQGEPIYNEQFF. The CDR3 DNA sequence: TGCGCCAGCAGCTCCCAGGGGGAACCAATATACAATGAGCAGTTCTTC.

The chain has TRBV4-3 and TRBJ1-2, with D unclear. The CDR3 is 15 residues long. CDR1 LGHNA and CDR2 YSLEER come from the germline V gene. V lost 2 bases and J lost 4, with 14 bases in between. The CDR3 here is CASSQPGRVGYGYTF. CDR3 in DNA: TGCGCCAGCAGCCAACCCGGGAGGGTAGGCTATGGCTACACCTTC.

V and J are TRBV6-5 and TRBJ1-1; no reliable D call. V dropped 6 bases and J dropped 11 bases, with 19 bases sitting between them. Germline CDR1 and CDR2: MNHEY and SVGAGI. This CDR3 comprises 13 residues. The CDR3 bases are TGTGCCAGCAGGCCCCCCGGGGTCGACGTCGCTTTCTTT. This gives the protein CASRPPGVDVAFF.

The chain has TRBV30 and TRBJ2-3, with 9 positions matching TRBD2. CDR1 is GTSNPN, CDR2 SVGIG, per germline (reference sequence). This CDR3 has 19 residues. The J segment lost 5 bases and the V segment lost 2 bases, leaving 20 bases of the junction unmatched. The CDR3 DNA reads TGTGCCTGGAGTTCCTTGGGTAGCGGGGGCCCCGGTCGGCGAGATACGCAGTATTTT. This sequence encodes CAWSSLGSGGPGRRDTQYF. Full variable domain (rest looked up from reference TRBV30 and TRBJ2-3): SQTIHQWPATLVQPVGSPLSLECTVEGTSNPNLYWYRQAAGRGLQLLFYSVGIGQISSEVPQNLSASRPQDRQFILSSKKLLLSDSGFYLCAWSSLGSGGPGRRDTQYFGPGTRLTVL.

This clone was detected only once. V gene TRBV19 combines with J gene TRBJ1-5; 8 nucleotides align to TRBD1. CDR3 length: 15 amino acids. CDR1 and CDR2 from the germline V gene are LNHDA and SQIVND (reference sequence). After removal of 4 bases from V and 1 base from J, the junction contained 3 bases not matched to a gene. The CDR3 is CASSRGDRSNQPQHF. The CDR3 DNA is TGTGCCAGTAGTAGGGGGGACAGGAGCAATCAGCCCCAGCATTTT.

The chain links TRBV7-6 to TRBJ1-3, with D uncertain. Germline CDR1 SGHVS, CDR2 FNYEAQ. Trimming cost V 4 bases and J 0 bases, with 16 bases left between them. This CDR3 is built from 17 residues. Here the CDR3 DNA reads TGTGCCAGCAGCTCAGAACCAGGATCCTACTCTGGAAACACCATATATTTT. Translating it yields CASSSEPGSYSGNTIYF. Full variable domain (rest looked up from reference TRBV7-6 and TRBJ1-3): GAGVSQSPRYKVTKRGQDVALRCDPISGHVSLYWYRQALGQGPEFLTYFNYEAQQDKSGLPNDRFSAERPEGSISTLTIQRTEQRDSAMYRCASSSEPGSYSGNTIYFGEGSWLTVV.

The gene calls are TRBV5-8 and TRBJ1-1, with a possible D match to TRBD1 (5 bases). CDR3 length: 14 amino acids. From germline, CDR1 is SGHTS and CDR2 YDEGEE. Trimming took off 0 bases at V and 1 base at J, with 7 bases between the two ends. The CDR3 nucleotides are TGTGCCAGCAGCTTGGACAGGCGGAACACTGAAGCTTTCTTT. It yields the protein CASSLDRRNTEAFF.